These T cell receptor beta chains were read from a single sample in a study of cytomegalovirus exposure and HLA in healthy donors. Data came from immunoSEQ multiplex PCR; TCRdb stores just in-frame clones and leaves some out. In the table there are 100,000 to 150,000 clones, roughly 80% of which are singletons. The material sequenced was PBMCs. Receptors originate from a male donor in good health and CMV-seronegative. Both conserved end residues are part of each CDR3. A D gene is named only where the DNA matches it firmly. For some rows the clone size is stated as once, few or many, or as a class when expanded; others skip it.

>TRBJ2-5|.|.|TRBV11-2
CASSSRRGLIVQYF
TGTGCCAGCAGCTCGCGACGGGGTTTGATCGTCCAGTACTTC
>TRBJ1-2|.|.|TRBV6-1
CASSEAGVGTFPGGYTF
TGTGCCAGCAGTGAAGCGGGGGTGGGGACTTTCCCGGGTGGCTACACCTTC
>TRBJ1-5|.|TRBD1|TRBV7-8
CASRGTDNQPQHF
TGTGCCAGCAGAGGGACAGACAATCAGCCCCAGCATTTT
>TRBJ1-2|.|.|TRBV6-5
CASAGAAYGYTF
TGTGCCAGCGCGGGGGCTGCCTATGGCTACACCTTC
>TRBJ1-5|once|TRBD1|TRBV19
CASRQGSNQPQHF
TGTGCCAGTCGACAGGGTAGCAATCAGCCCCAGCATTTT
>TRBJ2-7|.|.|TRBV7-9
CASSLRPHEQYF
TGTGCCAGCAGCCTACGCCCTCACGAGCAGTACTTC
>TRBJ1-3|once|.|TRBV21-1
CASSSRTGRSSGNTIYF
TGTGCCAGCAGCAGCAGGACAGGAAGATCCTCTGGAAACACCATATATTTT
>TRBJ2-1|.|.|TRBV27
CASSTLEELRNEQFF
TGTGCCAGCAGTACTTTGGAGGAACTGAGGAATGAGCAGTTCTTC
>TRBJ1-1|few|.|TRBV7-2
CASSLGGGTEAFF
TGTGCCAGCAGCTTAGGGGGGGGAACTGAAGCTTTCTTT
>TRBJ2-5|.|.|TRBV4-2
CASSQEAAYQETQYF
TGTGCCAGCAGCCAAGAGGCCGCCTACCAAGAGACCCAGTACTTC
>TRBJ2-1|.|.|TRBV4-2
CASSQGLVRVDEQFF
TGTGCCAGCAGCCAAGGCCTCGTCAGGGTCGATGAGCAGTTCTTC
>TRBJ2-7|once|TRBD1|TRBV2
CASTRTGGSYEQYF
TGTGCCAGCACCAGGACAGGGGGCTCCTACGAGCAGTACTTC
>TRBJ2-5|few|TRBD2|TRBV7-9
CASSFGLAGARQETQYF
TGTGCCAGCAGCTTTGGACTAGCGGGAGCTCGGCAAGAGACCCAGTACTTC
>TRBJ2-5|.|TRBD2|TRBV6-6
CASKNSGEIQETQYF
TGTGCCAGCAAAAACAGCGGGGAAATTCAAGAGACCCAGTACTTC
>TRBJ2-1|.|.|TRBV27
CASSLRVTVNNEQFF
TGTGCCAGCAGTTTGAGAGTTACTGTTAACAATGAGCAGTTCTTC
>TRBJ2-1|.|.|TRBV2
CASKNNYNEQFF
TGTGCCAGCAAGAACAATTACAATGAGCAGTTCTTC
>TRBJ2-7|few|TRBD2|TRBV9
CASSVGSGGAYEQYF
TGTGCCAGCAGCGTAGGTAGCGGGGGGGCCTACGAGCAGTACTTC
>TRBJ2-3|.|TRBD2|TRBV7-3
CASSGGGMGTDTQYF
TGTGCCAGCAGCGGGGGAGGGATGGGCACAGATACGCAGTATTTT
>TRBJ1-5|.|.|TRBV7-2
CASSLNESNQPQHF
TGTGCCAGCAGCTTAAACGAGAGCAATCAGCCCCAGCATTTT
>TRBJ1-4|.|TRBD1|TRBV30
CAWGQGSNNEKLFF
TGTGCCTGGGGACAGGGCTCCAATAATGAAAAACTGTTTTTT
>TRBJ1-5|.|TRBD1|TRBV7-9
CASSPIDRGGNQPQHF
TGTGCCAGCAGCCCAATCGACAGGGGGGGTAATCAGCCCCAGCATTTT
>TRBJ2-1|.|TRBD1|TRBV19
CASSERDSYNEQFF
TGTGCCAGTAGCGAACGGGACAGCTACAATGAGCAGTTCTTC
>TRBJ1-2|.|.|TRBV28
CASSLTVNYGYTF
TGTGCCAGCAGTTTGACTGTTAACTATGGCTACACCTTC
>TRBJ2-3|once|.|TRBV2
CASSNDQLKTDTQYF
TGTGCCAGCAGTAATGACCAACTAAAGACAGATACGCAGTATTTT
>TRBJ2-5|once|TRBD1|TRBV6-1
CASNDRVRKQYF
TGTGCCAGCAACGACAGGGTCCGCAAGCAGTACTTC
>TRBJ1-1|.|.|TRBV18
CASSPGTFLEAFF
TGTGCCAGCTCACCCGGGACATTCCTTGAAGCTTTCTTT
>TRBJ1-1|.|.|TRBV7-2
CASSLGAQGPYYEAFF
TGTGCCAGCAGCTTAGGAGCACAGGGCCCTTACTATGAAGCTTTCTTT
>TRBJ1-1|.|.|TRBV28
CASSPLWTEEAFF
TGTGCCAGCAGTCCACTCTGGACAGAGGAAGCTTTCTTT
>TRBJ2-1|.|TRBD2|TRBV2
CASTSTGLANEQFF
TGTGCCAGCACCTCAACCGGACTAGCAAATGAGCAGTTCTTC
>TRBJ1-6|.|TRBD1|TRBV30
CAWRGQAVSYNSPLHF
TGTGCCTGGAGGGGACAGGCTGTCTCCTATAATTCACCCCTCCACTTT
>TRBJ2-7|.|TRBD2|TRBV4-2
CASSQGLAGRYEQYF
TGTGCCAGCAGCCAAGGACTAGCGGGAAGGTACGAGCAGTACTTC
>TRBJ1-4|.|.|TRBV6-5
CASSPPGEKLFF
TGTGCCAGCAGCCCACCCGGTGAAAAACTGTTTTTT
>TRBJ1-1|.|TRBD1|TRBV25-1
CASSDPGTGKYAFF
TGTGCCAGCAGTGACCCCGGGACAGGGAAGTATGCTTTCTTT
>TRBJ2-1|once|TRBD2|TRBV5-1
CASSWGLAGDKYNEQFF
TGCGCCAGCAGCTGGGGACTAGCGGGGGACAAATACAATGAGCAGTTCTTC
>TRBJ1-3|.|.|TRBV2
CASGVQGISGNTIYF
TGTGCCAGCGGGGTTCAGGGAATCTCCGGAAACACCATATATTTT
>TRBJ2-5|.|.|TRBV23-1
CASSQYKDRTQETQYF
TGCGCCAGCAGTCAATATAAAGACAGGACCCAAGAGACCCAGTACTTC
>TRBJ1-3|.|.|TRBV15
CATSRGGAGNTIYF
TGTGCCACCAGCAGAGGGGGAGCTGGAAACACCATATATTTT
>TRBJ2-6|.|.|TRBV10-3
CAITSLHGAGANVLTF
TGTGCCATCACCAGTTTACACGGGGCTGGGGCCAACGTCCTGACTTTC
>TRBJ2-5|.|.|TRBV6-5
CASTNWASLETQYF
TGTGCAAGCACGAATTGGGCTTCACTAGAGACCCAGTACTTC
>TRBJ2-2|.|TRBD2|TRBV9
CASSARTSGGTGELFF
TGTGCCAGCAGCGCCCGGACTAGCGGGGGCACCGGGGAGCTGTTTTTT
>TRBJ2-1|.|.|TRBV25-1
CASSDRTEGGPGNEQFF
TGTGCCAGCAGTGATCGAACTGAAGGAGGGCCGGGGAATGAGCAGTTCTTC
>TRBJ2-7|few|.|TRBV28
CASSLGGSGYEQYF
TGTGCCAGCAGTTTAGGGGGGAGCGGCTACGAGCAGTACTTC
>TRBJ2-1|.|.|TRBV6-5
CASTESNEQFF
TGTGCCAGTACTGAATCCAATGAGCAGTTCTTC
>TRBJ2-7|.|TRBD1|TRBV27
CASSQQGLAYEQYF
TGTGCCAGCAGTCAACAGGGGCTTGCCTACGAGCAGTACTTC
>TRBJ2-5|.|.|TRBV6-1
CASRTTVQETQYF
TGTGCCAGCAGGACGACAGTCCAAGAGACCCAGTACTTC
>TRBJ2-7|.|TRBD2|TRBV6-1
CASRATSGSHEQYF
TGTGCCAGCAGAGCTACTAGCGGGAGCCACGAGCAGTACTTC
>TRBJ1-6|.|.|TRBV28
CASRTTQRGGSYNSPLHF
TGTGCCAGCAGAACCACGCAAAGGGGTGGCTCCTATAATTCACCCCTCCACTTT
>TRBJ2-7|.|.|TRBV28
CASSLYRDEQYF
TGTGCCAGCAGTTTATACCGGGACGAGCAGTACTTC
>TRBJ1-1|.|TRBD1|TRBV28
CASSPGTGLMNTEAFF
TGTGCCAGCAGCCCCGGGACAGGCCTAATGAACACTGAAGCTTTCTTT
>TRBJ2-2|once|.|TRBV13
CASSPPGGPAYTGELFF
TGTGCCAGCAGCCCCCCCGGGGGACCGGCCTACACCGGGGAGCTGTTTTTT
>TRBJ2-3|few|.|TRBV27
CASSFVGEDTQYF
TGTGCCAGCAGTTTTGTGGGAGAGGATACGCAGTATTTT
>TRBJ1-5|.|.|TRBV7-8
CASSLGPRGGGGNQPQHF
TGTGCCAGCAGCTTAGGTCCTAGAGGCGGGGGAGGGAATCAGCCCCAGCATTTT
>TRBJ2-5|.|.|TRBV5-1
CASSLDRRARIQYF
TGCGCCAGCAGCTTGGACCGCAGGGCCAGGATCCAGTACTTC
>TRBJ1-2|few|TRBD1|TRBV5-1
CASSLAEGQGPGYTF
TGCGCCAGCAGCTTGGCAGAGGGACAGGGCCCTGGCTACACCTTC